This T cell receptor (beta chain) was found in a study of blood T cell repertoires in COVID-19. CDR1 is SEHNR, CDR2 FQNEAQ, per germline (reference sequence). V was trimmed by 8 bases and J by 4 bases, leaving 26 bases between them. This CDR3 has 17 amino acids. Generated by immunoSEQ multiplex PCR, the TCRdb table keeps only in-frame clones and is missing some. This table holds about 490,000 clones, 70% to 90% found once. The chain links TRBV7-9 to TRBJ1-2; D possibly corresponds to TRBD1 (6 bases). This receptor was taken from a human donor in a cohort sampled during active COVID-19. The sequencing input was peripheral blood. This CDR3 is CASLGWAAGVQGYGYTF. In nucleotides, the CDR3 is TGTGCCAGCCTTGGGTGGGCGGCAGGGGTTCAAGGCTATGGCTACACCTTC.